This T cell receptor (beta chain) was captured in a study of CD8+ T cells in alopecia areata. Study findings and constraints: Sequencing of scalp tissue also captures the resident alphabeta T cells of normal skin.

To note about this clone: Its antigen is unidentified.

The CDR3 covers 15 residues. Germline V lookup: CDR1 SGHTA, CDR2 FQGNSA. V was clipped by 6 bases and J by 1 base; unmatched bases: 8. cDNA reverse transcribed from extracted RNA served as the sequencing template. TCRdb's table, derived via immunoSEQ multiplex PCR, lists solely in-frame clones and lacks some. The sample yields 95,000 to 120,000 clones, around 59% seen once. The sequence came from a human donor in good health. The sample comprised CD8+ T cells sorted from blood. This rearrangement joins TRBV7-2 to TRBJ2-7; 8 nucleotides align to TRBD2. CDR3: CASRLRGGRSYEQYF. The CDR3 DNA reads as TGTGCCAGCAGGCTACGGGGGGGCCGTTCCTACGAGCAGTACTTC.